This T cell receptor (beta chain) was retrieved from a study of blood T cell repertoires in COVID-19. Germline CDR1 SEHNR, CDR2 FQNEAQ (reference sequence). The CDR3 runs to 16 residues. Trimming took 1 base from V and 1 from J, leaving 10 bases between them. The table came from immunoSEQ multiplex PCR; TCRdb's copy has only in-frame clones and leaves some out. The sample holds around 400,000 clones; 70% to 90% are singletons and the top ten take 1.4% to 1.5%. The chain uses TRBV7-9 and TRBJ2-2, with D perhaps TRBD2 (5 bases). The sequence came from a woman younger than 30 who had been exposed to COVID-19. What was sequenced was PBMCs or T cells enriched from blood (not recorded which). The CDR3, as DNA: TGTGCCAGCAGCTTAGGAAAGGGAGTGAACACCGGGGAGCTGTTTTTT. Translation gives CASSLGKGVNTGELFF.